The 16 T cell receptor beta chains presented below share a single source sample, sequenced in a study of T cell responses to AZD1222 COVID-19 vaccine. Clones were sequenced by immunoSEQ multiplex PCR, and TCRdb holds only the in-frame ones, with some missing. The sample gives fewer than 75,000 clones, around nine tenths of which show up once; about 5.7% is in the top ten. Sample: peripheral blood, taken 28 days after the second dose of the MenACWY control vaccine. The receptors were sampled from an adult who received the MenACWY meningococcal vaccine as a control.

This clone appeared a few times. The chain is built from TRBV13 and TRBJ2-7, with TRBD2 identical over 7 bases. Germline V gene sequence: CDR1 PRHDT, CDR2 FYEKMQ (reference sequence). The V and J ends lost 6 bases and 0 bases, in that order; junction bases with no gene match: 11. This CDR3 comprises 16 residues. The CDR3 bases are TGTGCCAGCAGTTACACGGGAGGCACTAGCTCCTACGAGCAGTACTTC. Amino acid sequence: CASSYTGGTSSYEQYF.

The gene calls are TRBV27 and TRBJ2-7; D gene uncertain. The CDR3 is 13 residues long. Trimming pared 0 bases from V and 5 bases from J, leaving 8 bases between. Germline CDR1 and CDR2: MNHEY and SMNVEV (reference sequence). The CDR3 DNA reads TGTGCCAGCAGTTTATCTATGGGGAACGAGCAGTACTTC. This sequence encodes CASSLSMGNEQYF.

The rearrangement links TRBV7-9 to TRBJ1-6; D might be TRBD1 (5 bases). V was clipped by 2 bases and J by 0 bases, with 8 bases between them. The CDR3 runs 16 residues. Germline V gene lookup returns CDR1 SEHNR and CDR2 FQNEAQ (reference sequence). The CDR3 spells CASSLSGGSYNSPLHF. The CDR3 region has the DNA TGTGCCAGCAGCTTAAGCGGGGGCTCCTATAATTCACCCCTCCACTTT.

The chain uses TRBV19 and TRBJ2-1; D gene unclear. CDR1 LNHDA and CDR2 SQIVND come from the germline V gene (reference sequence). This CDR3 is 13 amino acids long. Deletions cut 6 bases from V and 12 bases from J, with 18 bases between. The CDR3 sequence: CASSLALALAQFF. The CDR3 DNA is TGTGCCAGTAGCCTGGCCTTGGCTTTAGCGCAGTTCTTC.

V usage is TRBV28 and J usage is TRBJ1-6; D gene unclear. Trimming stripped 1 base from V and 7 bases from J, with 8 bases between. Germline V gene lookup returns CDR1 MDHEN and CDR2 SYDVKM. This CDR3 region has 14 residues. CDR3 protein: CASSLYGPNSPLHF. The DNA for the CDR3 is TGTGCCAGCAGTTTATACGGCCCAAATTCACCCCTCCACTTT.

This sequence joins TRBV4-3 and TRBJ2-5, with D possibly called TRBD1 or TRBD2 (5 bases each). This CDR3 comprises 16 residues. Per the germline V gene, CDR1 is LGHNA and CDR2 is YSLEER. V was pared by 1 base and J by 3 bases, with 15 bases between. DNA for the CDR3: TGCGCCAGCAGCCAAGGGGGCCCCGGGACGGAAGAGACCCAGTACTTC. Its translation: CASSQGGPGTEETQYF.

This rearrangement joins TRBV3-1 (or the pseudogene TRBV3-2) to TRBJ1-5; 7 bases are a match to TRBD1. The CDR3 loop spans 14 amino acids. With V trimmed by 4 bases and J by 5 bases, 5 bases remained unmatched. Germline assignment: CDR1 LGHDT and CDR2 YNNKEL (reference sequence). The CDR3 DNA follows: TGTGCCAGCAGCCCCTACAGGGGCTATCAGCCCCAGCATTTT. Translating gives CASSPYRGYQPQHF.

The chain uses TRBV10-3 and TRBJ2-5; TRBD2 is a possible D gene (6 bases). Germline assignment: CDR1 ENHRY and CDR2 SYGVKD. The CDR3 is made up of 13 amino acids. V lost 10 bases to trimming and J lost 0 bases, with 12 bases between them. The CDR3 DNA reads as TGTGCCACAACGCGGGACTACCAAGAGACCCAGTACTTC. Protein sequence: CATTRDYQETQYF.

V and J are TRBV6-2 or TRBV6-3 and TRBJ2-7; D tentatively fits TRBD1 or TRBD2 (7 bases each). Germline V lookup: CDR1 MNHEY, CDR2 SVGEGT. This CDR3 spans 14 amino acids. V gave up 4 bases and J gave up 6 bases, with 16 bases separating them. CDR3 loop: CASSSQGGPGEQYF. DNA for the CDR3: TGTGCCAGCAGTTCGCAGGGGGGGCCTGGCGAGCAGTACTTC.

J is TRBJ1-1 and V is TRBV7-2; TRBD1 matches at 8 bases. CDR3 length: 14 residues. Germline V gene data show CDR1 as SGHTA and CDR2 as FQGNSA. Unmatched junction bases numbered 8, after V lost 4 bases and J lost 7 bases. The CDR3: CASSSTVGQGEAFF. The CDR3 DNA reads as TGTGCCAGCAGCTCAACCGTAGGACAGGGTGAAGCTTTCTTT.

The rearrangement joins TRBV4-1 to TRBJ2-1; D is perhaps TRBD2 (5 bases). Germline CDR1 and CDR2: MGHRA and YSYEKL. V was cut by 4 bases and J by 9 bases, with 19 bases left in between. The CDR3 runs to 15 residues. The CDR3 is CASSPLGSRVGEQFF. CDR3 sequence (DNA): TGCGCCAGCAGCCCCCTCGGGTCGCGGGTAGGTGAGCAGTTCTTC.

V usage is TRBV15 and J usage is TRBJ2-7, with 7 bases that match TRBD2. V shed 0 bases and J 2 bases; nucleotides not matched to a gene: 10. The CDR3 covers 17 residues. Germline V lookup: CDR1 LNHNV, CDR2 YYDKDF (reference sequence). CDR3: CATSRDSSGGRTYEQYF. In DNA form, the CDR3 reads TGTGCCACCAGCAGAGATTCCTCTGGCGGGAGAACCTACGAGCAGTACTTC.

This clone was seen a few times. The chain uses TRBV5-8 and TRBJ1-6; D uncertain. In germline, CDR1 is SGHTS, CDR2 YDEGEE. V was clipped by 7 bases and J by 6 bases, with 14 bases between them. CDR3 length equals 14 residues. The CDR3 loop is CASVLNSGNSPLHF. The CDR3, as DNA: TGTGCCAGCGTTTTGAACAGCGGTAATTCACCCCTCCACTTT.

The genes are TRBV2 and TRBJ1-3, with D uncertain. Trimming removed 6 bases from V and 4 bases from J, with 13 bases in between. Germline values: CDR1 SNHLY, CDR2 FYNNEI. The CDR3 length is 14 residues. The CDR3 region has the DNA TGTGCCAGCAGAACGGGCAGTACCGGAAACACCATATATTTT. Translating gives CASRTGSTGNTIYF.

The CDR3 DNA reads TGTGCCAGCAGCTTAGTGGACAGGGGGGACGCTGAAGCTTTCTTT. As protein: CASSLVDRGDAEAFF. This chain links TRBV7-9 with TRBJ1-1; 10 bases line up with TRBD1. The CDR3 is 15 residues long. Trimming cost V 1 base and J 6 bases; bases outside gene matches: 5. Germline CDR1 and CDR2: SEHNR and FQNEAQ (reference sequence).

The chain recombines TRBV7-2 with TRBJ2-3; either TRBD1 or TRBD2 may fit D (5 bases each). CDR1 is SGHTA and CDR2 is FQGNSA in the germline V gene. CDR3 length: 14 amino acids. The ends were cut back, 5 bases at V and 4 bases at J, with 13 bases in the middle. This chain's CDR3 is CASSPGTGPDTQYF. The CDR3 DNA reads TGTGCCAGCAGCCCGGGGACCGGGCCAGATACGCAGTATTTT.